Here is one T cell receptor beta chain with its context. These data are taken from a study of blood T cell repertoires in COVID-19. Across the study: T cells, B-cell-depleted T cells, or PBMCs provided the cDNA or gDNA that served as material.

V shed 5 bases and J 4 bases; nucleotides not matched to a gene: 10. CDR1 and CDR2 from the germline V gene are SGHRS and YFSETQ. CDR3 length equals 15 residues. The protocol was immunoSEQ multiplex PCR, while the TCRdb copy is restricted to in-frame clones and leaves out a portion. The sample has some 120,000 clones; approximately 85% are singletons. The TCR comes from a man younger than 45 with COVID-19, enrolled during active disease. V is TRBV5-1 and J is TRBJ1-1; 8 nucleotides align to TRBD1. The sample comprised peripheral blood. The CDR3: CASRATGGGSTEAFF. As DNA, the CDR3 is TGCGCCAGCAGAGCCACAGGGGGAGGGAGCACTGAAGCTTTCTTT.